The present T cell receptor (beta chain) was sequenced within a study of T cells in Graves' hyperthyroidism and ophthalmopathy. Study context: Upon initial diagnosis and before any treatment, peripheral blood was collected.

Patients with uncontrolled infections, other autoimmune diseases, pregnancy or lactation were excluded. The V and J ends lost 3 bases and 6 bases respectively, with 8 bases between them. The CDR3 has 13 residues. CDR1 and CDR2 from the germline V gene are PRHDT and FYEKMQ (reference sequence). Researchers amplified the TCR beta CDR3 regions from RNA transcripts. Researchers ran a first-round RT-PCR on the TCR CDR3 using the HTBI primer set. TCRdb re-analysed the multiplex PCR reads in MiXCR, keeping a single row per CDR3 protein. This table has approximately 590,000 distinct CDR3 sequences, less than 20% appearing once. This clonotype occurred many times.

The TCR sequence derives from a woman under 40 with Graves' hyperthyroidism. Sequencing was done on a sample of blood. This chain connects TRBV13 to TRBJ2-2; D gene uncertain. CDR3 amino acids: CASSFAYPGELFF. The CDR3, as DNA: TGTGCCAGCAGCTTCGCCTACCCCGGGGAGCTGTTTTTT.